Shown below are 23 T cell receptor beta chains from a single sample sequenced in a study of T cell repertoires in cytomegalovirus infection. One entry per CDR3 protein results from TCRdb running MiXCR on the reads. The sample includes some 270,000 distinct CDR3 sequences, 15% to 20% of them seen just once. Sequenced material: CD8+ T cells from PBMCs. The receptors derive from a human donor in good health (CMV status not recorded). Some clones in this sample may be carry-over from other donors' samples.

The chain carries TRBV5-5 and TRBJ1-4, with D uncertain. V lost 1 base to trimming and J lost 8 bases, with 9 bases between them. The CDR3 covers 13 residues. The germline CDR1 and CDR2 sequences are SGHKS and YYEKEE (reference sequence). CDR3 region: CASSLSISEKLFF. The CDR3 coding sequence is TGTGCCAGCAGCTTGTCGATATCCGAAAAACTGTTTTTT.

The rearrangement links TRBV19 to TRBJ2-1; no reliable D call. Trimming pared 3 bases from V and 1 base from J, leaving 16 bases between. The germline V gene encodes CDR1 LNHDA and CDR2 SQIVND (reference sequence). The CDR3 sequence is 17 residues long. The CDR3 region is CASSIYPRGESYNEQFF. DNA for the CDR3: TGTGCCAGTAGTATCTACCCTCGCGGCGAGTCCTACAATGAGCAGTTCTTC.

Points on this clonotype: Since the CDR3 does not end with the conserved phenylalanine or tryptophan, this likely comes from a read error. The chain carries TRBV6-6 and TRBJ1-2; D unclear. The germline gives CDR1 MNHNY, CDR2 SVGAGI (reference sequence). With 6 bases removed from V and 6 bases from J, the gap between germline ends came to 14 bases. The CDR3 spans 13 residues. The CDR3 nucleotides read TGTGCCAGCAGCGTCCGGAGGGAGAATGGCTACACCTCC. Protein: CASSVRRENGYTS.

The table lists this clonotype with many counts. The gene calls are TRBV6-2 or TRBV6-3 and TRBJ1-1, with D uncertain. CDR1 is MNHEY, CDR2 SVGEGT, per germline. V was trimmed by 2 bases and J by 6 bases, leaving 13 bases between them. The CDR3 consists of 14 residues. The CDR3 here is CASSYPPGVAEAFF. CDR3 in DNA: TGTGCCAGCAGTTACCCGCCCGGAGTCGCTGAAGCTTTCTTT.

The DNA of the CDR3 is TGTGCCAGCACCCAACTATTAGGGCAAACAAATGGCTACACCTTC. Translating gives CASTQLLGQTNGYTF. This chain links TRBV6-1 with TRBJ1-2; D gene unclear. The CDR3 runs 15 residues. Germline CDR1 is MNHNS and CDR2 is SASEGT. Trimming took off 7 bases at V and 6 bases at J, with 21 bases between the two ends.

CDR3 sequence reads: CASSLTSGSTDTQYF. The CDR3 bases are TGTGCCAGCAGTTTGACTAGCGGAAGCACAGATACGCAGTATTTT. The chain uses TRBV12-3 or TRBV12-4 and TRBJ2-3, with 9 bases that match TRBD2. The ends lost 3 bases at V and 0 bases at J; junction bases unmatched: 1. The CDR3 contains 15 residues.

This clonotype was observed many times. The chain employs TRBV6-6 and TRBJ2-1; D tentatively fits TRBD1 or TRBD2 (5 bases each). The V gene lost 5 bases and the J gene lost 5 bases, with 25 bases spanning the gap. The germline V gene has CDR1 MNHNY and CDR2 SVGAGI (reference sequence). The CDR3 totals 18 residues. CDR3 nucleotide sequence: TGTGCCAGCAGTCCGGAAGAGGGGACGTTCCTCTCTGACAATGAGCAGTTCTTC. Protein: CASSPEEGTFLSDNEQFF.

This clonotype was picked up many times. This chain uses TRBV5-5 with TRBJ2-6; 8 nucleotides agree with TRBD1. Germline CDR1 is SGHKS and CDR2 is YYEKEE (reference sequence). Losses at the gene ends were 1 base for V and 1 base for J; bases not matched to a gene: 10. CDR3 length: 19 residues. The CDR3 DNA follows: TGTGCCAGCAGCTTGCCAGGGGGCGCATCTCCTTCTGGGGCCAACGTCCTGACTTTC. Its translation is CASSLPGGASPSGANVLTF.

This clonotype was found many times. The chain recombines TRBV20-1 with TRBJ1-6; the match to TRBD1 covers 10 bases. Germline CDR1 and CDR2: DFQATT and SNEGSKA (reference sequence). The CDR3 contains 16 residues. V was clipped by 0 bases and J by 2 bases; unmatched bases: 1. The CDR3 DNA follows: TGCAGTGCTAGAGACGGACAGGGGGCCTATAATTCACCCCTCCACTTT. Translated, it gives CSARDGQGAYNSPLHF.

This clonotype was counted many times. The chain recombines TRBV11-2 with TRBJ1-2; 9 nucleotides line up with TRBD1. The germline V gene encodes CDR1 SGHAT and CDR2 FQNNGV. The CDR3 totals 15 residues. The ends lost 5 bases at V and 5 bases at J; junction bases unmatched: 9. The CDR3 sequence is CASSLGQGGRYGYTF. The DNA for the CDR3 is TGTGCCAGCAGCCTGGGACAGGGAGGGCGTTATGGCTACACCTTC.

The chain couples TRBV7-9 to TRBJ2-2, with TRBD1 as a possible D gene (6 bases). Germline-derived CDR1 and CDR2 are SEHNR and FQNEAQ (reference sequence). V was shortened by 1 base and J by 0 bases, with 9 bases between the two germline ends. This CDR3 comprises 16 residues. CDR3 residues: CASSLGGPANTGELFF. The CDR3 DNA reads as TGTGCCAGCAGCTTAGGGGGGCCCGCGAACACCGGGGAGCTGTTTTTT.

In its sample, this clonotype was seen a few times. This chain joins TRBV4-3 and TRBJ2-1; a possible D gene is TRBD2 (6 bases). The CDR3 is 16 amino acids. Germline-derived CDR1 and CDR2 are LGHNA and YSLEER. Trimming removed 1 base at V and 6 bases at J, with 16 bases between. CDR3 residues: CASSQGDGTRFNEQFF. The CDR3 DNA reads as TGCGCCAGCAGCCAAGGGGACGGGACTCGATTCAATGAGCAGTTCTTC.

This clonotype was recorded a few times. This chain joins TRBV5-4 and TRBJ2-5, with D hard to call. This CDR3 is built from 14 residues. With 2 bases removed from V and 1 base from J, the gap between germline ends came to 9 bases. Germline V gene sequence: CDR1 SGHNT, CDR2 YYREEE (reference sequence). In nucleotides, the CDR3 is TGTGCCAGCAGCTTAAACTCAGCCCAAGAGACCCAGTACTTC. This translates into CASSLNSAQETQYF.

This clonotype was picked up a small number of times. CDR3 DNA: TGCAGTGCTAGAGATCTGAACGCAGGAATTGAAGCTTTCTTT. This sequence encodes CSARDLNAGIEAFF. The V call is TRBV20-1, the J call TRBJ1-1; D is undetermined. V lost 0 bases to trimming and J lost 7 bases, with 15 bases between them. The CDR3 is 14 amino acids. CDR1 and CDR2 from the germline V gene are DFQATT and SNEGSKA (reference sequence).

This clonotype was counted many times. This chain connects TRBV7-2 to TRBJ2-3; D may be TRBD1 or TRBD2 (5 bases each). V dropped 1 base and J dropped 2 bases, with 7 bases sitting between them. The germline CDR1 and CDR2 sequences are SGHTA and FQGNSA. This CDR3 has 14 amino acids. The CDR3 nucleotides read TGTGCCAGCAGCTTAGGGGGGACCACAGATACGCAGTATTTT. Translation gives CASSLGGTTDTQYF.

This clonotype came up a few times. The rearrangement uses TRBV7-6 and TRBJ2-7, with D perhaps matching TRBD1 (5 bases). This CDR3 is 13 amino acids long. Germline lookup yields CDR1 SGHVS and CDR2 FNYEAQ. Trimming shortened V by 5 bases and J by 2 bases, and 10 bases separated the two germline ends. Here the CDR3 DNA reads TGTGCCAGCAGCGCGACAGCACCCTACGAGCAGTACTTC. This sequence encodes CASSATAPYEQYF.

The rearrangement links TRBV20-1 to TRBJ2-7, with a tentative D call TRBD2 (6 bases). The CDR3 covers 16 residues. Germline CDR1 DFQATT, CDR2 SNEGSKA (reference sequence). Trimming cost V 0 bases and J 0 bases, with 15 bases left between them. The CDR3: CSARDPDGGSSYEQYF. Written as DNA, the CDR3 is TGCAGTGCTAGAGATCCCGACGGGGGAAGCTCCTACGAGCAGTACTTC.

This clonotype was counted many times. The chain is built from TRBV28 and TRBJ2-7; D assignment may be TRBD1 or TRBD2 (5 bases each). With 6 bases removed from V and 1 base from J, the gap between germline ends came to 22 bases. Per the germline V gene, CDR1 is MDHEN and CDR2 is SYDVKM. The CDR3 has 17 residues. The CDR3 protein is CASSSLPGRRPSYEQYF. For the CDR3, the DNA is TGTGCCAGCAGCTCTCTCCCGGGACGCCGACCATCCTACGAGCAGTACTTC.

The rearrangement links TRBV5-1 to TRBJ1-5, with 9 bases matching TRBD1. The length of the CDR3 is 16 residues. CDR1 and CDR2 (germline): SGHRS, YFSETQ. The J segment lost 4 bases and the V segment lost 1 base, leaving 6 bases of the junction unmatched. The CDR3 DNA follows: TGCGCCAGCAGCTTGTCCGGGACAGGGCCGAATCAGCCCCAGCATTTT. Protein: CASSLSGTGPNQPQHF. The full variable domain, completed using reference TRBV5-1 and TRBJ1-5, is KAGVTQTPRYLIKTRGQQVTLSCSPISGHRSVSWYQQTPGQGLQFLFEYFSETQRNKGNFPGRFSGRQFSNSRSEMNVSTLELGDSALYLCASSLSGTGPNQPQHFGDGTRLSIL.

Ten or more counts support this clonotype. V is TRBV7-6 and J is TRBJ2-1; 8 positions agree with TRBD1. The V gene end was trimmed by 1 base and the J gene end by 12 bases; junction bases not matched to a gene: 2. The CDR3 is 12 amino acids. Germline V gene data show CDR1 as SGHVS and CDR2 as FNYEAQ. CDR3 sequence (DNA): TGTGCCAGCAGCTTAGTGACAGGGGCGCAGTTCTTC. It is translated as CASSLVTGAQFF.

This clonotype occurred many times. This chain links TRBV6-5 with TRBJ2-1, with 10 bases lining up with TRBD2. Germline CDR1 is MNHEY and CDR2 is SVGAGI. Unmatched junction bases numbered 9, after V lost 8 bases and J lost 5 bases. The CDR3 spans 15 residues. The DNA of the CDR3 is TGTGCCAGCTCTGAACTAGCGGGGCAAAACAATGAGCAGTTCTTC. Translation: CASSELAGQNNEQFF.

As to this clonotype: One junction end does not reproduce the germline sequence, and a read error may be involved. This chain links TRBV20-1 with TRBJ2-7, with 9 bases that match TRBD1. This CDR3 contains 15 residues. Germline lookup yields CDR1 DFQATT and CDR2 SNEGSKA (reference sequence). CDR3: CSARDEGQGRYEQYF. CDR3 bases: TGCAGTGCTCGAGACGAAGGACAGGGGAGGTACGAGCAGTACTTC.

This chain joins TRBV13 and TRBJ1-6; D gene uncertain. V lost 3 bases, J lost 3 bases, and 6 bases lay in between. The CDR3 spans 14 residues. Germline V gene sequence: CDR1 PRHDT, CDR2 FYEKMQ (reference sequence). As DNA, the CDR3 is TGTGCCAGCAGCTTGGGTAGCTATAATTCACCCCTCCACTTT. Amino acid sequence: CASSLGSYNSPLHF.